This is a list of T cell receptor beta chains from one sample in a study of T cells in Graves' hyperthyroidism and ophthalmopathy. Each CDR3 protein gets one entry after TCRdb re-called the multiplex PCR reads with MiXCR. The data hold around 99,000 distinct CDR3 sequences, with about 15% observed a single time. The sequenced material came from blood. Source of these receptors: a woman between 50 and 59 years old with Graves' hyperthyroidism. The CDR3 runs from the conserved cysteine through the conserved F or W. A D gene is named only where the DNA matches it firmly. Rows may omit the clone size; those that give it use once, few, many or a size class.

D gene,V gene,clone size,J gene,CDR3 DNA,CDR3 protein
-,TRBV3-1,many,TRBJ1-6,TGTGCCAGCAGCCAAGACAGGCGGCCCCTCCACTTT,CASSQDRRPLHF
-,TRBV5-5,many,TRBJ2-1,TGTGCCAGCAGCTACCGGGCCGGGCCCCCTGAGCAGTTCTTC,CASSYRAGPPEQFF
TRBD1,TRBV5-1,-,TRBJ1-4,TGCGCCAGCAGCTTGAGACAGGGAACTAATGAAAAACTGTTTTTT,CASSLRQGTNEKLFF
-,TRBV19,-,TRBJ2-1,TGTGCCAGTATAGGCTTCGATGAGCAGTTCTTC,CASIGFDEQFF
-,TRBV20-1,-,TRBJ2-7,TGCAGTGCGGCGCCCCGGTCCTGGTACGAGCAGTACTTC,CSAAPRSWYEQYF
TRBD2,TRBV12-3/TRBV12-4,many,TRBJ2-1,TGTGCCAGCAGTCCTTGGGTAGCGGGAGTCCTCATCAATGAGCAGTTCTTC,CASSPWVAGVLINEQFF
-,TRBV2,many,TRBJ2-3,TGTGCCAGCAGTGCGGGCACAGATACGCAGTATTTT,CASSAGTDTQYF
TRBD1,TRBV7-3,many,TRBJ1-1,TGTGCCGCCCCGTTAAGGGGGCGAGAAACTGAAGCTTTCTTT,CAAPLRGRETEAFF
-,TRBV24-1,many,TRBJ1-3,TGTGCCACCATGTCATCCCCTAGCTCTGGAAACACCATATATTTT,CATMSSPSSGNTIYF
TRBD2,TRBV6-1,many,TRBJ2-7,TGTGCCAGCAGTGTAGCGGGCCACTCCTACGAGCAGTACTTC,CASSVAGHSYEQYF
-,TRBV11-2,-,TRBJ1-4,TGTGCCAGCAGCTTAGAGGCAGAGGGTGAAAAACTGTTTTTT,CASSLEAEGEKLFF
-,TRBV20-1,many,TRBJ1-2,TGCAGTGCTAGGGAGGGAAGGGGCGGCTACACCTTC,CSAREGRGGYTF
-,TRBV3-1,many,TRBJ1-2,TGTGCCAGCAGTCTTTACCGCGGCTATGGCTACACCTTC,CASSLYRGYGYTF
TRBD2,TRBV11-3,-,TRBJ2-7,TGTGCCAGCAGCCCGGCCAGCGGGAGCTACGAGCAGTACTTC,CASSPASGSYEQYF
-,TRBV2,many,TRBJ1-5,TGTGCCAGCAATAGGGTGGGCAATCAGCCCCAGCATTTT,CASNRVGNQPQHF
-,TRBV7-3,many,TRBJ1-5,TGTGCCAGCAGCTTAGATCCACGTCAGCCCCAGCATTTT,CASSLDPRQPQHF
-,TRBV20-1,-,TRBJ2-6,TGCAGTGCAACCGGGACGAACTCTGGGGCCAACGTCCTGACTTTC,CSATGTNSGANVLTF
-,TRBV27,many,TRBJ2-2,TGTGCCAGCACCAGGGCGAACACCGGGGAGCTGTTTTTT,CASTRANTGELFF
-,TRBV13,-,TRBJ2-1,TGTGCCAGCAGCTTAGGGGGGGGGCCCCGAAATGAGCAGTTCTTC,CASSLGGGPRNEQFF
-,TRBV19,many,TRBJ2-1,TGTGCCAGTAGCCGCAAGGGTATGCGCTCCTACAATGAGCAGTTCTTC,CASSRKGMRSYNEQFF
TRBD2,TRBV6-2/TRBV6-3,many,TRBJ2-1,TGTGCCAGCAGTTTACTAGCGAGGACCTACAATGAGCAGTTCTTC,CASSLLARTYNEQFF
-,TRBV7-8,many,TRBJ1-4,TGTGCCAGCCGCCCCACCAGCATTAGCAGTGAAAAACTGTTTTTT,CASRPTSISSEKLFF
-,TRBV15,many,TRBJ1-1,TGTGCCACCAGCCTCGACAGGCTCAGTGGTACTGAAGCTTTCTTT,CATSLDRLSGTEAFF